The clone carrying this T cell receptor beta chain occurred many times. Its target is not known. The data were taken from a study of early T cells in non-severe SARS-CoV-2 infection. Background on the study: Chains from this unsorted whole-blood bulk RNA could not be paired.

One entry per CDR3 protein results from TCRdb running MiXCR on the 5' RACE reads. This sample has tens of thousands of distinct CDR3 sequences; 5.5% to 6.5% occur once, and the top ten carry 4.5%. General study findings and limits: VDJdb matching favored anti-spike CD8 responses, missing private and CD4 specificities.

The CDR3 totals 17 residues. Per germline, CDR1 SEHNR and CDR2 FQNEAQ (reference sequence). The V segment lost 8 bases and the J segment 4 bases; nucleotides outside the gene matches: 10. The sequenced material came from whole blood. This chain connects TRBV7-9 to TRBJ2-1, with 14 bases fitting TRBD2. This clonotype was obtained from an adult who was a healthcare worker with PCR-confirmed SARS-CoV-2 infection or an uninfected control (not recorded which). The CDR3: CASEGTGTSGGYNEQFF. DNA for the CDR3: TGTGCCAGCGAAGGGACCGGGACTAGCGGGGGATACAATGAGCAGTTCTTC.